These T cell receptor beta chains were read from a single sample in a study of T-cell memory formation after mild COVID-19. TCRdb redid the calling of the 5' RACE reads with MiXCR, one entry per CDR3 protein. Of roughly 400,000 distinct CDR3 sequences in the sample, 15% to 20% were seen once. The sequenced sample was PBMCs or a T cell subset sorted from them (not recorded which). Receptors originate from a man aged 18-30 years who had mild COVID-19 (a few samples of this study predate the infection). Cell type and time point are not known. CDR3s include the opening cysteine and the closing phenylalanine or tryptophan. Each record gives: D gene, clone size, V gene, J gene, CDR3 protein, CDR3 DNA. The D gene is left open where the match is weak. Size values are once, few and many counts, or a class for expanded clones, and some rows have none.

D gene: -; clone size: -; V gene: TRBV7-9; J gene: TRBJ2-4; CDR3 protein: CASSSQLAKNIQYF; CDR3 DNA: TGTGCCAGCAGCTCTCAATTAGCCAAAAACATTCAGTACTTC
D gene: -; clone size: few; V gene: TRBV27; J gene: TRBJ1-1; CDR3 protein: CASSLGTGSEAFF; CDR3 DNA: TGTGCCAGCAGTTTAGGCACAGGGTCTGAAGCTTTCTTT
D gene: -; clone size: few; V gene: TRBV4-1; J gene: TRBJ1-1; CDR3 protein: CASSQVGGQGRTEAFF; CDR3 DNA: TGCGCCAGCAGCCAAGTGGGGGGCCAGGGCCGCACTGAAGCTTTCTTT
D gene: TRBD2; clone size: many; V gene: TRBV6-6; J gene: TRBJ2-5; CDR3 protein: CASRGLAGRAMTQYF; CDR3 DNA: TGTGCCAGCAGGGGACTAGCGGGGAGGGCAATGACCCAGTACTTC
D gene: TRBD1; clone size: -; V gene: TRBV10-3; J gene: TRBJ1-1; CDR3 protein: CAIREGQFSAEAFF; CDR3 DNA: TGTGCCATCAGGGAGGGACAGTTTTCGGCTGAAGCTTTCTTT
D gene: -; clone size: many; V gene: TRBV5-1; J gene: TRBJ2-2; CDR3 protein: CASSKGLNAGELFF; CDR3 DNA: TGCGCCAGCAGCAAGGGACTCAACGCCGGGGAGCTGTTTTTT
D gene: -; clone size: -; V gene: TRBV20-1; J gene: TRBJ1-1; CDR3 protein: CSAIQMGGVTEAFF; CDR3 DNA: TGCAGTGCTATCCAAATGGGGGGAGTCACTGAAGCTTTCTTT
D gene: -; clone size: -; V gene: TRBV28; J gene: TRBJ1-5; CDR3 protein: CASSFLQGGSQPQHF; CDR3 DNA: TGTGCCAGCAGTTTTCTACAGGGAGGGAGTCAGCCCCAGCATTTT
D gene: TRBD1; clone size: few; V gene: TRBV7-2; J gene: TRBJ1-5; CDR3 protein: CASSSYPGQVNQPQHF; CDR3 DNA: TGTGCCAGCAGCTCATACCCGGGACAGGTCAATCAGCCCCAGCATTTT
D gene: -; clone size: many; V gene: TRBV12-3/TRBV12-4; J gene: TRBJ1-1; CDR3 protein: CASTMWLGGTEAFF; CDR3 DNA: TGTGCCAGCACTATGTGGTTAGGGGGCACTGAAGCTTTCTTT
D gene: TRBD1; clone size: -; V gene: TRBV6-2/TRBV6-3; J gene: TRBJ2-1; CDR3 protein: CASSGMGQEAYNEQFF; CDR3 DNA: TGTGCCAGCAGTGGCATGGGACAGGAGGCCTACAATGAGCAGTTCTTC
D gene: -; clone size: -; V gene: TRBV7-9; J gene: TRBJ2-7; CDR3 protein: CASKGGLRREQYF; CDR3 DNA: TGTGCCAGCAAAGGAGGCCTCCGTCGCGAGCAGTACTTC